Below are 19 T cell receptor beta chains sequenced from a single sample in a study of T cell responses to AZD1222 COVID-19 vaccine. Profiling relied on immunoSEQ multiplex PCR, and the TCRdb table lists in-frame clones only, not all of them. Among 150,000 or so clones listed, approximately 90% were seen once. Source: peripheral blood, taken on day 0 of AZD1222 vaccination. The receptor set was obtained from an adult in good health.

The chain employs TRBV11-3 and TRBJ2-3, with 9 bases aligning to TRBD2. Germline V gives CDR1 SGHNT, CDR2 YENEEA. V was pared by 5 bases and J by 7 bases, with 7 bases of the junction left unmatched. The CDR3 runs to 14 residues. DNA of the CDR3: TGTGCCAGCAGCATGGGACTAGCAACAAATACGCAGTATTTT. Its translation is CASSMGLATNTQYF.

The J gene is TRBJ1-6, the V gene TRBV9; D is possibly TRBD1 (6 bases). The CDR3 runs to 17 residues. The V end lost 0 bases, the J end lost 8 bases, and 18 bases lay between the germline ends. Germline CDR1 reads SGDLS; CDR2 reads YYNGEE. The CDR3 coding sequence is TGTGCCAGCAGCGTAGGAGCTACAGGGATGGGGGATTCACCCCTCCACTTT. Translating gives CASSVGATGMGDSPLHF.

The rearrangement uses TRBV11-2 and TRBJ2-5, with D perhaps TRBD1 (6 bases). Looked up from germline, CDR1 is SGHAT and CDR2 is FQNNGV. CDR3 size: 17 residues. Between the trimmed V and J ends, which lost 1 base and 1 base, there was a span of 16 bases. The CDR3 nucleotides read TGTGCCAGCAGCTTAGGATTCGTGGCAGGGGTCCAAGAGACCCAGTACTTC. This encodes CASSLGFVAGVQETQYF.

V usage is TRBV5-1 and J usage is TRBJ2-1; 10 nucleotides align to TRBD2. V lost 4 bases, J lost 10 bases, and 8 bases stayed unmatched. The CDR3 extends over 14 amino acids. Germline V gene lookup returns CDR1 SGHRS and CDR2 YFSETQ. The CDR3, as DNA: TGCGCCAGCAGCCCTCCACTAGCGGGAAACGAGCAGTTCTTC. Its protein product is CASSPPLAGNEQFF.

On this clone itself: The sample carries other DNA sequences with the same CDR3. The chain recombines TRBV12-3 or TRBV12-4 with TRBJ1-1; D unclear. The CDR3 extends over 12 amino acids. V shed 3 bases and J shed 6 bases, with 8 bases lying between them. Written as DNA, the CDR3 is TGTGCCAGCAGTTTGGTGGGCGCTGAAGCTTTCTTT. It encodes CASSLVGAEAFF.

A word on this clone: The sample has other DNA sequences that encode this CDR3 too. The chain is built from TRBV10-1 and TRBJ1-5; unclear D gene. This CDR3 is built from 13 residues. The V and J ends lost 6 bases and 5 bases respectively, with 11 bases between them. The germline CDR1 and CDR2 sequences are WNHNN and SYGVQD (reference sequence). Written as DNA, the CDR3 is TGCGCCAGCAGCCCCGGCCCCGATCAGCCCCAGCATTTT. Its protein product is CASSPGPDQPQHF.

V is TRBV3-1 (or the pseudogene TRBV3-2) and J is TRBJ1-2; D is ambiguous. CDR1 is LGHDT, CDR2 YNNKEL, per germline (reference sequence). The CDR3 has 12 amino acids. V lost 1 base and J 4 bases, leaving 4 bases between the germline ends. This CDR3 is CASSQVGYGYTF. The CDR3 nucleotides are TGTGCCAGCAGCCAAGTGGGCTATGGCTACACCTTC.

The chain has TRBV7-6 and TRBJ1-6; 7 nucleotides match TRBD1. V lost 5 bases to trimming and J lost 6 bases; unmatched junction nucleotides: 10. The CDR3 has 16 residues. CDR1 SGHVS and CDR2 FNYEAQ come from the germline V gene. CDR3 bases: TGTGCCAGCAGCCCTTGGGACAGCGAAAGTAATTCACCCCTCCACTTT. Its protein is CASSPWDSESNSPLHF.

The chain couples TRBV9 to TRBJ2-3; D not resolved. Trimming cost V 3 bases and J 4 bases, with 15 bases left between them. The CDR3 spans 15 residues. The germline gives CDR1 SGDLS, CDR2 YYNGEE. CDR3 sequence reads: CASSGGGRMADTQYF. DNA of the CDR3: TGTGCCAGCAGCGGAGGTGGCAGGATGGCAGATACGCAGTATTTT.

V gene TRBV5-1 combines with J gene TRBJ2-1; 8 nucleotides match TRBD2. Trimming took 3 bases from V and 5 from J; bases not matched to a gene: 10. Germline CDR1 is SGHRS and CDR2 is YFSETQ. This CDR3 contains 16 residues. The CDR3 region has the DNA TGCGCCAGCAGCTCGAGGGGCGGGAGGCCTAACAATGAGCAGTTCTTC. It encodes CASSSRGGRPNNEQFF. Looking up the rest from reference TRBV5-1 and TRBJ2-1 gives the full variable domain: KAGVTQTPRYLIKTRGQQVTLSCSPISGHRSVSWYQQTPGQGLQFLFEYFSETQRNKGNFPGRFSGRQFSNSRSEMNVSTLELGDSALYLCASSSRGGRPNNEQFFGPGTRLTVL.

V gene TRBV6-5 combines with J gene TRBJ1-1; D is possibly TRBD1 (5 bases). Trimming took off 6 bases at V and 1 base at J, with 9 bases between the two ends. The CDR3 runs to 13 residues. CDR1 is MNHEY and CDR2 is SVGAGI in the germline V gene. CDR3 DNA sequence: TGTGCCAGCAGCTTAACAGGGAACACTGAAGCTTTCTTT. Translating it yields CASSLTGNTEAFF.

V is TRBV2 and J is TRBJ1-1; D remains ambiguous. This CDR3 comprises 12 residues. Germline-derived CDR1 and CDR2 are SNHLY and FYNNEI. V lost 5 bases, J lost 7 bases, and 11 bases lay in between. CDR3 DNA: TGTGCCAGCAGTCAAGAATTGGTTGAAGCTTTCTTT. Translating gives CASSQELVEAFF.

This chain uses TRBV7-9 with TRBJ1-2, with 10 bases identical to TRBD1. Germline lookup yields CDR1 SEHNR and CDR2 FQNEAQ (reference sequence). This CDR3 is built from 15 residues. V was clipped by 1 base and J by 7 bases; unmatched bases: 6. CDR3 nucleotide sequence: TGTGCCAGCAGCTTAGTGACAGGGGGCGCGGGTGGCTACACCTTC. This codes for CASSLVTGGAGGYTF.

In its sample, this clone was seen once. Other DNA sequences of this sample code for an identical CDR3. V gene TRBV7-9 combines with J gene TRBJ2-1, with D uncertain. This CDR3 region has 12 residues. Trimming cost V 5 bases and J 4 bases, with 6 bases left between them. Germline V gene data show CDR1 as SEHNR and CDR2 as FQNEAQ (reference sequence). In nucleotides, the CDR3 is TGTGCCAGCAGCGTGGATTACAATGAGCAGTTCTTC. It specifies CASSVDYNEQFF.

This clone occurred once. The chain employs TRBV11-3 and TRBJ2-2; weak D call: TRBD1 (5 bases). V was clipped by 1 base and J by 1 base, with 7 bases between them. Germline CDR1 and CDR2: SGHNT and YENEEA. CDR3 length: 15 amino acids. This chain's CDR3 is CASSLGTGNTGELFF. In DNA, the CDR3 is TGTGCCAGCAGCTTAGGTACAGGGAACACCGGGGAGCTGTTTTTT.

V gene TRBV27 combines with J gene TRBJ1-6, with 11 bases identical to TRBD1. The ends lost 0 bases at V and 9 bases at J; junction bases unmatched: 1. Germline CDR1 reads MNHEY; CDR2 reads SMNVEV (reference sequence). The CDR3 is 15 amino acids. Here the CDR3 DNA reads TGTGCCAGCAGTTTATCAGGGACAGGGGGTTCACCCCTCCACTTT. Its translation: CASSLSGTGGSPLHF.

The chain uses TRBV12-3 or TRBV12-4 and TRBJ1-1; the D is unclear. V lost 5 bases to trimming and J lost 6 bases, with 7 bases between them. The CDR3 is 11 amino acids. In nucleotides, the CDR3 is TGTGCCAGCAGTCCCGGACCTGAAGCTTTCTTT. It encodes CASSPGPEAFF.

As concerns this clone: Other DNA sequences of this sample code for an identical CDR3. This chain links TRBV12-3 or TRBV12-4 with TRBJ1-2; D call uncertain. This CDR3 spans 13 amino acids. V dropped 4 bases and J dropped 0 bases, with 6 bases sitting between them. CDR3 DNA: TGTGCCAGCAGTTCGGCGGCTAACTATGGCTACACCTTC. Encoded protein: CASSSAANYGYTF.

V usage is TRBV2 and J usage is TRBJ2-3, with 8 bases identical to TRBD2. Germline lookup yields CDR1 SNHLY and CDR2 FYNNEI. Trimming cost V 5 bases and J 1 base; bases outside gene matches: 5. The CDR3 runs to 15 residues. The CDR3 protein is CASSRAGERTDTQYF. The CDR3 coding sequence is TGTGCCAGCAGTCGAGCGGGAGAGCGCACAGATACGCAGTATTTT.